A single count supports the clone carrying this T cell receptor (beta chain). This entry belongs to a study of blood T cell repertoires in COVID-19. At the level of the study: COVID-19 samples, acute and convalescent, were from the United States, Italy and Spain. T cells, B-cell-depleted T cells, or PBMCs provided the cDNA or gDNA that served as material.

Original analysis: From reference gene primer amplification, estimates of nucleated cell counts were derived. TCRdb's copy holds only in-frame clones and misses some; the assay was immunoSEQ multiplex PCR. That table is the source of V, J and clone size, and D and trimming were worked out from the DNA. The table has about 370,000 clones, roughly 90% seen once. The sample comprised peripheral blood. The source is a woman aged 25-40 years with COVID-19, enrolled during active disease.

The CDR3 DNA follows: TGTGCCAGCAGCTTAAGACAGGGGGTCGCAGATACGCAGTATTTT. Encoded protein: CASSLRQGVADTQYF. The chain uses TRBV11-3 and TRBJ2-3, with 9 nucleotides matching TRBD1. The CDR3 totals 15 residues. Germline loops: CDR1 SGHNT, CDR2 YENEEA. V shed 2 bases and J 4 bases; nucleotides not matched to a gene: 4. Variable domain in full (rest from reference TRBV11-3 and TRBJ2-3): EAGVVQSPRYKIIEKKQPVAFWCNPISGHNTLYWYLQNLGQGPELLIRYENEEAVDDSQLPKDRFSAERLKGVDSTLKIQPAELGDSAVYLCASSLRQGVADTQYFGPGTRLTVL.